One sample yielded the 11 T cell receptor beta chains listed below, sequenced in a study of a mutant IDH1 vaccine in newly diagnosed glioma (dated by TCRdb to about 2021). The meaning of the sample's time point label: week 23, last vaccination. Every vaccine dose consisted of 300 ug of a 20-mer mutant IDH1 peptide in Montanide, administered subcutaneously together with topical imiquimod. Their antigens are not known. The protocol used for the library was the immunoSEQ multiplex PCR assay. TCRdb stores this immuneACCESS table with in-frame sequences only. Part of the clones is absent; in the studies checked, under half of the shortfall reflects unresolved V genes, and no reason is known for the rest. The sample table shows about 77,000 clones, and about 85% are seen once. The ten largest account for roughly 0.78% of the sample. Sequenced material: PBMCs, taken from a glioma patient whose treatment included an IDH1 peptide vaccine. The receptors originated from a woman aged 50 to 65 with glioma.

The V and J genes are TRBV5-4 and TRBJ1-3; 7 bases fit TRBD1. In germline, CDR1 is SGHNT, CDR2 YYREEE (reference sequence). The CDR3 is made up of 16 amino acids. V lost 0 bases to trimming and J lost 4 bases; unmatched junction nucleotides: 7. The CDR3 DNA reads TGTGCCAGCAGCTTGGGTCAGGGGGTTGGCGGAAACACCATATATTTT. Its protein is CASSLGQGVGGNTIYF.

The chain couples TRBV21-1 to TRBJ1-1; the D call TRBD1 from the table was never checked on the DNA. TRBV21-1 is deemed a pseudogene. The CDR3 loop spans 16 amino acids. The CDR3 DNA reads TGTGCCAGCAGCAAAGAGGGGGCAGGGGCAAGGACTGAAGCTTTCTTT. It translates to CASSKEGAGARTEAFF.

The chain carries TRBV29-1 and TRBJ2-3; perhaps TRBD1 as D (6 bases). Germline V CDR1 and CDR2: SQVTM, ANQGSEA. There are 15 residues in the CDR3. The V gene lost 5 bases and the J gene lost 1 base, with 16 bases spanning the gap. CDR3 DNA: TGCAGCGTTTTGGGTACAGGGTGGGGCACAGATACGCAGTATTTT. As protein: CSVLGTGWGTDTQYF.

The chain joins TRBV18 to TRBJ1-6; TRBD1 matches at 7 bases. The J segment lost 5 bases and the V segment lost 3 bases, leaving 7 bases of the junction unmatched. The CDR3 runs to 16 residues. Germline V gives CDR1 KGHSH, CDR2 LQKENI. CDR3 nucleotide sequence: TGTGCCAGCTCACCGAGCACAGGGGTAGATAATTCACCCCTCCACTTT. Protein: CASSPSTGVDNSPLHF.

This chain connects TRBV5-1 to TRBJ2-5, with 9 bases fitting TRBD1. CDR3 length: 15 residues. Unmatched junction bases numbered 7, after V lost 4 bases and J lost 3 bases. Germline CDR1 reads SGHRS; CDR2 reads YFSETQ. Written as DNA, the CDR3 is TGCGCCAGCAGCCCGGGGGGACAGGGTGAAGAGACCCAGTACTTC. Protein: CASSPGGQGEETQYF.

The chain recombines TRBV10-3 with TRBJ2-1, with D tentatively TRBD2 (7 bases). The CDR3 is made up of 16 amino acids. Trimming removed 0 bases at V and 5 bases at J, with 14 bases between. The germline CDR1 and CDR2 sequences are ENHRY and SYGVKD. CDR3: CAISESGGGLNNEQFF. The CDR3 coding sequence is TGTGCCATCAGTGAGTCAGGGGGAGGGCTTAACAATGAGCAGTTCTTC.

The sample holds a few counts of this clone. V is TRBV5-6 and J is TRBJ1-1, with a tentative D call TRBD1 (6 bases). Looked up from germline, CDR1 is SGHDT and CDR2 is YYEEEE. The V gene lost 3 bases and the J gene lost 8 bases, with 14 bases spanning the gap. The CDR3 runs 13 residues. CDR3 nucleotide sequence: TGTGCCAGCAGCTCCGGGACAAAGGGGGAAGCTTTCTTT. Translation: CASSSGTKGEAFF.

V usage is TRBV28 and J usage is TRBJ2-1; D is tentatively TRBD1 or TRBD2 (5 bases each). The CDR3 is made up of 15 amino acids. The V gene lost 2 bases and the J gene lost 4 bases, with 12 bases spanning the gap. Germline-derived CDR1 and CDR2 are MDHEN and SYDVKM. The CDR3 DNA sequence: TGTGCCAGCAGTTTAAGAGGGGAACGGTACAATGAGCAGTTCTTC. This codes for CASSLRGERYNEQFF.

The V call is TRBV7-9, the J call TRBJ2-7; D not resolved. Trimming cost V 4 bases and J 1 base, with 5 bases left between them. From germline, CDR1 is SEHNR and CDR2 FQNEAQ (reference sequence). The CDR3 extends over 12 amino acids. The DNA of the CDR3 is TGTGCCAGCAGCTCAGCATCCTACGAGCAGTACTTC. Its translation: CASSSASYEQYF.

This chain connects TRBV11-3 to TRBJ2-3; D uncertain. Deletions cut 4 bases from V and 8 bases from J, with 22 bases between. The germline V gene encodes CDR1 SGHNT and CDR2 YENEEA. The CDR3 consists of 16 residues. CDR3 in DNA: TGTGCCAGCAGCTCCCCGCTGGCCCTCACGTCGGGTACGCAGTATTTT. Its translation: CASSSPLALTSGTQYF. Drawing the rest from reference TRBV11-3 and TRBJ2-3, the complete variable domain is EAGVVQSPRYKIIEKKQPVAFWCNPISGHNTLYWYLQNLGQGPELLIRYENEEAVDDSQLPKDRFSAERLKGVDSTLKIQPAELGDSAVYLCASSSPLALTSGTQYFGPGTRLTVL.

The chain's CDR3 is CASRRSSGANVLTF. In DNA, the CDR3 is TGTGCCAGCCGCAGGAGCTCTGGGGCCAACGTCCTGACTTTC. The chain is built from TRBV11-2 and TRBJ2-6; D is undetermined. Trimming stripped 8 bases from V and 0 bases from J, with 8 bases between. Germline-derived CDR1 and CDR2 are SGHAT and FQNNGV. This CDR3 is 14 amino acids long.